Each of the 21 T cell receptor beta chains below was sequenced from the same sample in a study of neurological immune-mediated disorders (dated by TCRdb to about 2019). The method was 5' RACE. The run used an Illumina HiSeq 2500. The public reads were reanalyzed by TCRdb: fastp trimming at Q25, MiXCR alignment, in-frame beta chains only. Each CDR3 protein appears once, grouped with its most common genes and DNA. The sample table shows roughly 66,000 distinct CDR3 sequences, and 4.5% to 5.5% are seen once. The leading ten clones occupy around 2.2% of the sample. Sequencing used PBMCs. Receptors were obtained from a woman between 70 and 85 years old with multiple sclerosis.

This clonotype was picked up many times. The CDR3 is CASSHVETYEQYF. CDR3 DNA: TGTGCCAGCTCACACGTCGAGACCTACGAGCAGTACTTC. The chain uses TRBV18 and TRBJ2-7; D is unresolved. Trimming removed 4 bases from V and 2 bases from J, with 9 bases in between. The CDR3 consists of 13 residues. The germline V gene encodes CDR1 KGHSH and CDR2 LQKENI.

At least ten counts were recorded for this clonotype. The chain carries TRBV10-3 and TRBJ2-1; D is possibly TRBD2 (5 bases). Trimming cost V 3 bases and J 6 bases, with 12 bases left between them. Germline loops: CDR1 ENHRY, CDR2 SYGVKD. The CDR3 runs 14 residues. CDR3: CAISDARGGNEQFF. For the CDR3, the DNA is TGTGCCATCAGTGACGCCCGAGGAGGCAATGAGCAGTTCTTC.

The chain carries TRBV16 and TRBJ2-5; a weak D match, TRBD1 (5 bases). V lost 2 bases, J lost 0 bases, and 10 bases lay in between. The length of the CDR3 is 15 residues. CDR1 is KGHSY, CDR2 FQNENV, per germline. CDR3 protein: CASSQPTEYQETQYF. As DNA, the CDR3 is TGTGCCAGCAGCCAACCGACAGAGTACCAAGAGACCCAGTACTTC.

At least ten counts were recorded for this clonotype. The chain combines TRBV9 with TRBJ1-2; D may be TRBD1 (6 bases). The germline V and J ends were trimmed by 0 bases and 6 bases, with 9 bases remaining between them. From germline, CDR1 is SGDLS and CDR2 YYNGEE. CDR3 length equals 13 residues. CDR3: CASSVAGADGYTF. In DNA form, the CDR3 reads TGTGCCAGCAGCGTAGCAGGGGCGGATGGCTACACCTTC.

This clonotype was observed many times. The CDR3 sequence: CASSPAPSAAYGYTF. The CDR3 DNA sequence: TGTGCCAGCTCACCGGCCCCCTCCGCGGCCTATGGCTACACCTTC. This chain joins TRBV18 and TRBJ1-2, with D unclear. The CDR3 spans 15 residues. Trimming pared 3 bases from V and 4 bases from J, leaving 15 bases between. CDR1 is KGHSH and CDR2 is LQKENI in the germline V gene.

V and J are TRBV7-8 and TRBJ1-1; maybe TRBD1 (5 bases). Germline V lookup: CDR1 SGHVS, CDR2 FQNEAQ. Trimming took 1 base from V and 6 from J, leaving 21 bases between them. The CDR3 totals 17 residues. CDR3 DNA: TGTGCCAGCAGCTTAGTGAGGGCAGGGTTGGGACCGGCTGAAGCTTTCTTT. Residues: CASSLVRAGLGPAEAFF.

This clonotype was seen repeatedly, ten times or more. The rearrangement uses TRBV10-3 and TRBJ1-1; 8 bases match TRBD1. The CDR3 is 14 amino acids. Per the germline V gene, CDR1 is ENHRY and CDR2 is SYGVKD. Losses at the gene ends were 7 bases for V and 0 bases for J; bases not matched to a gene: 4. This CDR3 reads CAITRDRMNTEAFF. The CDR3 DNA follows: TGTGCCATCACCCGGGACAGGATGAACACTGAAGCTTTCTTT.

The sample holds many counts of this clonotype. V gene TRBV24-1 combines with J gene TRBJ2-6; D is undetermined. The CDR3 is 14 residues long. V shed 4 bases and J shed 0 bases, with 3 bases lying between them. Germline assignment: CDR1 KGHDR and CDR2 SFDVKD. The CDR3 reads CATSEGSGANVLTF. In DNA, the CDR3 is TGTGCCACCAGTGAAGGCTCTGGGGCCAACGTCCTGACTTTC.

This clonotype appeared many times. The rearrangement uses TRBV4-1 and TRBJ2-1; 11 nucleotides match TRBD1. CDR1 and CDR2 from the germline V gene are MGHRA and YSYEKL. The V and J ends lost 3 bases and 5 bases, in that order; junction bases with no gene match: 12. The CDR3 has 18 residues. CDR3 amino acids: CASSHLGSGQGVNNEQFF. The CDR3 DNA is TGCGCCAGCAGCCATCTCGGTTCGGGACAGGGGGTAAACAATGAGCAGTTCTTC.

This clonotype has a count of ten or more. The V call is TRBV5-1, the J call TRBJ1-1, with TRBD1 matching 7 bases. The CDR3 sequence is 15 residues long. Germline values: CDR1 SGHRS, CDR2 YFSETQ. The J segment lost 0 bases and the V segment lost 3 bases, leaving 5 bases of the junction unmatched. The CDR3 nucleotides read TGCGCCAGCAGCTACAGGGGAAGCGTGAACACTGAAGCTTTCTTT. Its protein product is CASSYRGSVNTEAFF.

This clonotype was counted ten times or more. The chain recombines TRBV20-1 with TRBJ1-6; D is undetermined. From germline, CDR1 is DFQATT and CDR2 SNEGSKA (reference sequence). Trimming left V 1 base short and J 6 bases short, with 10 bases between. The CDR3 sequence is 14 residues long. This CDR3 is CSARVTIPNSPLHF. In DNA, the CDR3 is TGCAGTGCTAGAGTTACTATTCCTAATTCACCCCTCCACTTT.

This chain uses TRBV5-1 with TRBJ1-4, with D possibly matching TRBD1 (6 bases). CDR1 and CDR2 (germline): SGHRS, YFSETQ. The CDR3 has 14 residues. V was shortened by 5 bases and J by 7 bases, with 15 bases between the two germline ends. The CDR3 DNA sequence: TGCGCCAGCAGAACGACCACAGGGAGTGAAAAACTGTTTTTT. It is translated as CASRTTTGSEKLFF.

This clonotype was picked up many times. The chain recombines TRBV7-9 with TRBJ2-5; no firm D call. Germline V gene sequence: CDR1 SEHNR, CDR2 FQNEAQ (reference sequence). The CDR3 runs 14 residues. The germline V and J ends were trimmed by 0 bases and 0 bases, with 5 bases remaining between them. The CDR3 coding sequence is TGTGCCAGCAGCTTAGCTCGGAACCAAGAGACCCAGTACTTC. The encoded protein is CASSLARNQETQYF. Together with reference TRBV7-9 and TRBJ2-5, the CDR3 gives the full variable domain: DTGVSQNPRHKITKRGQNVTFRCDPISEHNRLYWYRQTLGQGPEFLTYFQNEAQLEKSRLLSDRFSAERPKGSFSTLEIQRTEQGDSAMYLCASSLARNQETQYFGPGTRLLVL.

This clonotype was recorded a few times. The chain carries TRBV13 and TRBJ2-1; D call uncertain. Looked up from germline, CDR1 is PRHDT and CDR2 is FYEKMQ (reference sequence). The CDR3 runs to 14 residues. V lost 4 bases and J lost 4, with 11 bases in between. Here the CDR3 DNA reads TGTGCCAGCAGCTCAGACGGATCATACAATGAGCAGTTCTTC. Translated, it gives CASSSDGSYNEQFF.

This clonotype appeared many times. The CDR3 loop reads CSAKQGEIYGYTF. As DNA, the CDR3 is TGCAGTGCCAAACAGGGGGAAATCTATGGCTACACCTTC. The chain joins TRBV20-1 to TRBJ1-2; TRBD1 matches at 8 bases. This CDR3 region has 13 residues. Germline CDR1 and CDR2: DFQATT and SNEGSKA (reference sequence). Trimming at V came to 6 bases and at J to 4 bases, leaving 7 bases not matched to a gene.

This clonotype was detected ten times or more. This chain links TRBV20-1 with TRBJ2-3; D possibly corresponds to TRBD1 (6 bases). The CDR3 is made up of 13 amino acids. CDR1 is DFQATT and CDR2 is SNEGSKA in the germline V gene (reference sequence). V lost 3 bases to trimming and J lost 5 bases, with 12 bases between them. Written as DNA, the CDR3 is TGCAGTGCTAGCAAAGGGGGAGAAGATACGCAGTATTTT. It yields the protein CSASKGGEDTQYF.

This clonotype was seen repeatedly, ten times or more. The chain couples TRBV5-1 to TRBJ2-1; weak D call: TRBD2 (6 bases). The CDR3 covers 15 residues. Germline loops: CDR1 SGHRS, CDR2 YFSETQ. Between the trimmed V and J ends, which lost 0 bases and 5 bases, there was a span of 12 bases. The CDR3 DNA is TGCGCCAGCAGCTTGGTGCCGGGAGAGCACAATGAGCAGTTCTTC. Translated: CASSLVPGEHNEQFF.

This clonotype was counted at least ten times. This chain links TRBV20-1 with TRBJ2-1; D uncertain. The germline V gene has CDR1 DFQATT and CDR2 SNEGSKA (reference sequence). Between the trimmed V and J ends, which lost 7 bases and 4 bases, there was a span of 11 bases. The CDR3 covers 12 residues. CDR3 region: CSGLASYNEQFF. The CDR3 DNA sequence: TGCAGTGGACTTGCGTCGTACAATGAGCAGTTCTTC.

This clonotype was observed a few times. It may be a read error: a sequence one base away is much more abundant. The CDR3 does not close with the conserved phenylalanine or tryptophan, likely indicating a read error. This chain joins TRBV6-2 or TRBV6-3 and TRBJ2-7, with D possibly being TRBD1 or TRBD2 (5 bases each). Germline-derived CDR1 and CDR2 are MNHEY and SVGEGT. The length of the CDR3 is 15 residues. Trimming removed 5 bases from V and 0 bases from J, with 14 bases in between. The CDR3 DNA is TGTGCCAGCAGTCACGGGACGCCGAGCTCCTACGAGCAGTACTGC. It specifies CASSHGTPSSYEQYC.

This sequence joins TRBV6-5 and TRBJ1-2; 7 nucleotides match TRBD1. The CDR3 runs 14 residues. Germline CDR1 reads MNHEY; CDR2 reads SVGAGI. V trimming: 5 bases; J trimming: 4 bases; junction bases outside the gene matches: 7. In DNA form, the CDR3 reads TGTGCCAGCAGTCGAACAGGGGTAGGCTATGGCTACACCTTC. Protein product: CASSRTGVGYGYTF.

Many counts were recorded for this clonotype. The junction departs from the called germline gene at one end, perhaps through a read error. This chain's CDR3 is CASSLGGTAYEQYF. In nucleotides, the CDR3 is TGTGCCAGCAGCTTAGGGGGGACCGCCTACGAGCAGTACTTC. The V gene is TRBV5-1, the J gene TRBJ2-7; D is perhaps TRBD1 or TRBD2 (6 bases each). This CDR3 is 14 amino acids long. Germline CDR1 SGHRS, CDR2 YFSETQ. The whole variable domain, filled in from reference TRBV5-1 and TRBJ2-7, reads KAGVTQTPRYLIKTRGQQVTLSCSPISGHRSVSWYQQTPGQGLQFLFEYFSETQRNKGNFPGRFSGRQFSNSRSEMNVSTLELGDSALYLCASSLGGTAYEQYFGPGTRLTVT.